The rows below give T cell receptor beta chains drawn from one sample of a study of T cells in Graves' hyperthyroidism and ophthalmopathy. TCRdb fed the multiplex PCR reads into MiXCR, producing one record per CDR3 protein. In the table there are 350,000 to 400,000 distinct CDR3 sequences, about 20% of which are singletons. Sequences were obtained from blood. Every receptor here comes from a woman aged 18-35 years with Graves' hyperthyroidism. Both conserved end residues are part of each CDR3. The D gene is left open where the match is weak. Size is stated for part of the rows, as once, few or many counts, or as a class when the clone is expanded.

many	-	TRBV29-1	TRBJ2-7	CSVPGAAYEQYF	TGCAGCGTTCCGGGCGCAGCCTACGAGCAGTACTTC
few	-	TRBV30	TRBJ2-2	CAWSVNRVAGELFF	TGTGCCTGGAGTGTGAACAGGGTGGCCGGGGAGCTGTTTTTT
many	-	TRBV27	TRBJ2-7	CASSLTPGGGQYF	TGTGCCAGCAGTTTAACCCCGGGGGGCGGGCAGTACTTC
many	-	TRBV15	TRBJ2-5	CATSRDVGYQETQYF	TGTGCCACCAGCAGAGATGTTGGATACCAAGAGACCCAGTACTTC
many	-	TRBV2	TRBJ1-3	CASTKAPSGNTIYF	TGTGCCAGCACTAAAGCACCAAGTGGAAACACCATATATTTT
many	TRBD1	TRBV6-1	TRBJ1-2	CASSGDRIYGYTF	TGTGCCAGCAGTGGGGACAGGATTTATGGCTACACCTTC
-	-	TRBV3-1	TRBJ2-2	CASSPDGESTGELFF	TGTGCCAGCAGCCCTGACGGGGAGAGCACCGGGGAGCTGTTTTTT
many	TRBD1	TRBV12-3/TRBV12-4	TRBJ1-2	CASTAGQGFGYTF	TGTGCCAGCACCGCCGGACAGGGCTTTGGCTACACCTTC
many	-	TRBV6-5	TRBJ2-7	CASSYYPRRTPGGEQYF	TGTGCCAGCAGTTACTACCCGCGGAGGACTCCGGGTGGCGAGCAGTACTTC
many	-	TRBV13	TRBJ2-5	CASSARGGAQETQYF	TGTGCCAGCAGCGCAAGAGGGGGGGCCCAAGAGACCCAGTACTTC
many	-	TRBV25-1	TRBJ2-5	CASSGNAETQYF	TGTGCCAGCAGTGGTAATGCGGAGACCCAGTACTTC
many	-	TRBV6-2/TRBV6-3	TRBJ2-7	CASSRGTSREQYF	TGTGCCAGCAGCCGGGGCACCTCGCGGGAGCAGTACTTC
-	-	TRBV5-5	TRBJ1-2	CASSLEQANYYGYTF	TGTGCCAGCAGCTTGGAACAGGCGAACTACTATGGCTACACCTTC
many	TRBD2	TRBV6-2/TRBV6-3	TRBJ2-3	CASSYGQTSGSTDTQYF	TGTGCCAGCAGTTACGGTCAGACTAGCGGGAGCACAGATACGCAGTATTTT
many	-	TRBV27	TRBJ1-1	CASTPLPREGRRTTEAFF	TGTGCCAGCACTCCCCTACCCCGTGAGGGACGCAGAACTACTGAAGCTTTCTTT
many	-	TRBV12-3/TRBV12-4	TRBJ1-5	CASSRGRGEGNNQPQHF	TGTGCCAGCAGTCGTGGGCGCGGTGAGGGAAACAATCAGCCCCAGCATTTT
few	TRBD2	TRBV5-1	TRBJ2-3	CASSLALAASTDTQYF	TGCGCCAGCAGCTTGGCCCTAGCGGCTAGCACAGATACGCAGTATTTT
-	-	TRBV6-1	TRBJ1-2	CATSGSLTNYGYTF	TGTGCCACCTCCGGGTCCCTCACTAACTATGGCTACACCTTC
-	TRBD1	TRBV7-3	TRBJ2-7	CASSPTGTGADEQYF	TGTGCCAGCAGCCCTACCGGGACAGGGGCCGACGAGCAGTACTTC
many	TRBD1	TRBV5-1	TRBJ1-1	CASSSWDRGDRTEAFF	TGCGCCAGCAGCTCGTGGGACAGGGGCGATAGAACTGAAGCTTTCTTT
many	TRBD1	TRBV24-1	TRBJ1-5	CATSDTRGLDQPQHF	TGTGCCACCAGTGATACCAGGGGGCTCGATCAGCCCCAGCATTTT
many	-	TRBV4-2	TRBJ1-1	CASSPRDPVGGPFPLNTEAFF	TGTGCCAGCAGCCCACGCGACCCTGTGGGGGGCCCCTTTCCCCTGAACACTGAAGCTTTCTTT
many	-	TRBV6-5	TRBJ1-1	CASSYPAGRDGHEAFF	TGTGCCAGCAGTTACCCAGCCGGCAGGGATGGGCATGAAGCTTTCTTT
-	-	TRBV28	TRBJ2-5	CASSSIPPGKETQYF	TGTGCCAGCAGTTCCATTCCCCCAGGGAAGGAGACCCAGTACTTC
many	-	TRBV5-1	TRBJ1-5	CASSPEGLGTALEPQHF	TGCGCCAGCAGCCCGGAAGGCCTAGGGACCGCCCTTGAGCCCCAGCATTTT
many	-	TRBV2	TRBJ2-7	CASSARLFFGREQYF	TGTGCCAGCAGCGCTAGACTATTTTTCGGGCGCGAGCAGTACTTC
many	-	TRBV9	TRBJ1-2	CASSVDAFYGCTF	TGTGCCAGCAGCGTAGATGCCTTTTATGGCTGCACCTTC
many	-	TRBV28	TRBJ1-2	CASSLEATGYTF	TGTGCCAGCAGTTTGGAGGCAACTGGCTACACCTTC
many	-	TRBV11-2	TRBJ2-5	CASSLTLGPSETQYF	TGTGCCAGCAGCTTGACTCTTGGACCGTCAGAGACCCAGTACTTC